One and the same sample provided the 30 T cell receptor beta chains below, sequenced in a study of beta chain features in type 1 diabetes. Study results and caveats: People with Type 1 diabetes carried modestly yet significantly shorter TCRB CDR3s in all four CD4+ subsets.

The antigens of these receptors remain unknown. Expressed TCRB transcripts were sequenced after all isolated RNA was converted to cDNA. The assay was immunoSEQ multiplex PCR, and TCRdb's table has in-frame clones only and misses some. This table holds under 150,000 clones, 15% to 20% found once. The sequencing input was central memory CD4+ T cells from blood. All receptors come from a man younger than 35 with type 1 diabetes.

CDR3 amino acids: CASSLRGGANVLTF. CDR3 nucleotides: TGTGCCAGCAGCTTGAGAGGTGGGGCCAACGTCCTGACTTTC. The gene calls are TRBV7-2 and TRBJ2-6; no definite D call. V lost 3 bases and J 3 bases, leaving 6 bases between the germline ends. This CDR3 region has 14 residues. CDR1 SGHTA and CDR2 FQGNSA come from the germline V gene. The entire variable domain, with the rest obtained from reference TRBV7-2 and TRBJ2-6, is as follows: GAGVSQSPSNKVTEKGKDVELRCDPISGHTALYWYRQSLGQGLEFLIYFQGNSAPDKSGLPSDRFSAERTGGSVSTLTIQRTQQEDSAVYLCASSLRGGANVLTFGAGSRLTVL.

The V call is TRBV5-1, the J call TRBJ2-7, with D uncertain. There are 13 residues in the CDR3. Trimming removed 4 bases from V and 3 bases from J, with 11 bases in between. Per the germline V gene, CDR1 is SGHRS and CDR2 is YFSETQ. CDR3 sequence reads: CASSVEDLYEQYF. For the CDR3, the DNA is TGCGCCAGCAGCGTCGAAGACCTCTACGAGCAGTACTTC.

J is TRBJ2-1 and V is TRBV15; D remains unclear. The CDR3 consists of 13 residues. V lost 0 bases and J lost 7, with 7 bases in between. Looked up from germline, CDR1 is LNHNV and CDR2 is YYDKDF (reference sequence). CDR3 DNA: TGTGCCACCAGCAGAGATAGTCTGAATGAGCAGTTCTTC. Translation gives CATSRDSLNEQFF.

This clone appeared a few times. This sequence joins TRBV18 and TRBJ2-5, with D unclear. The DNA end is more similar to TRBJ2-7, so the J call may be wrong. This CDR3 has 12 amino acids. Germline V gives CDR1 KGHSH, CDR2 LQKENI. CDR3 protein: CASSPSSYEQYF. The CDR3 DNA reads TGTGCCAGCTCACCCTCCAGCTACGAGCAGTACTTC.

This chain connects TRBV7-3 to TRBJ2-6; tentative D call: TRBD2 (5 bases). The CDR3 runs 14 residues. V was shortened by 3 bases and J by 4 bases, with 7 bases between the two germline ends. Germline V gives CDR1 SGHTA, CDR2 FQGTGA. This CDR3 reads CASSFSDGANVLTF. The CDR3 DNA reads TGTGCCAGCAGCTTTAGCGACGGGGCCAACGTCCTGACTTTC.

This clone was seen at least ten times. The J gene is TRBJ1-1, the V gene TRBV28; D not resolved. V lost 5 bases, J lost 5 bases, and 9 bases lay in between. The V gene's germline CDR1 is MDHEN and CDR2 SYDVKM. The CDR3 runs 12 residues. CDR3 sequence: CASSHTRTEAFF. The CDR3 coding sequence is TGTGCCAGCAGTCACACAAGAACTGAAGCTTTCTTT.

The chain recombines TRBV12-5 with TRBJ1-1; D ambiguous. Germline loops: CDR1 LGHNT, CDR2 FRNRAP. CDR3 size: 12 residues. Trimming pared 1 base from V and 7 bases from J, leaving 7 bases between. CDR3 loop: CASGLGRSEAFF. For the CDR3, the DNA is TGTGCTAGTGGTTTGGGGAGAAGTGAAGCTTTCTTT.

The chain couples TRBV10-3 to TRBJ2-7; D is unclear. Germline V gene lookup returns CDR1 ENHRY and CDR2 SYGVKD. This CDR3 is 14 amino acids long. V lost 10 bases, J lost 3 bases, and 19 bases lay in between. CDR3 sequence: CATRLGKGRYEQYF. The CDR3 bases are TGTGCCACTCGTTTGGGGAAAGGTCGCTACGAGCAGTACTTC.

With regard to this clone: The sample has other DNA sequences that encode this CDR3 too. This chain uses TRBV27 with TRBJ1-1; 8 bases fit TRBD1. The V and J ends lost 3 bases and 3 bases, in that order; junction bases with no gene match: 3. The CDR3 has 14 residues. Germline CDR1 and CDR2: MNHEY and SMNVEV (reference sequence). The CDR3 loop is CASSLNRGDTEAFF. CDR3 DNA: TGTGCCAGCAGTTTGAACAGGGGGGACACTGAAGCTTTCTTT.

The rearrangement uses TRBV7-2 and TRBJ2-7; D remains ambiguous. This CDR3 spans 14 amino acids. V lost 1 base to trimming and J lost 0 bases, with 7 bases between them. Germline assignment: CDR1 SGHTA and CDR2 FQGNSA. The CDR3 reads CASSLDPLSYEQYF. CDR3 DNA sequence: TGTGCCAGCAGCTTAGACCCTCTCTCCTACGAGCAGTACTTC.

This clone has at least ten counts. This rearrangement joins TRBV29-1 to TRBJ2-5; D not certain. The CDR3 loop spans 11 amino acids. Trimming cost V 3 bases and J 7 bases, with 9 bases left between them. CDR1 and CDR2 (germline): SQVTM, ANQGSEA. The CDR3 region is CSVDDRGTQYF. As DNA, the CDR3 is TGCAGCGTTGACGATCGTGGGACCCAGTACTTC.

The chain has TRBV2 and TRBJ1-1; D call uncertain. The germline gives CDR1 SNHLY, CDR2 FYNNEI. This CDR3 has 12 residues. Trimming stripped 4 bases from V and 10 bases from J, with 13 bases between. The CDR3: CASSVGLIRAFF. DNA of the CDR3: TGTGCCAGCAGTGTTGGACTGATTAGAGCTTTCTTT.

There are many counts of this clone. The same CDR3 also results from other DNA sequences found in this sample. CDR3: CASSLGLATDTQYF. The CDR3 DNA follows: TGTGCCAGCAGCTTAGGACTAGCTACAGATACGCAGTATTTT. The rearrangement links TRBV11-2 to TRBJ2-3, with 7 bases aligning to TRBD2. Germline V gene data show CDR1 as SGHAT and CDR2 as FQNNGV. J was trimmed by 3 bases and V by 1 base; bases with no gene match: 1. The CDR3 loop spans 14 amino acids.

This chain links TRBV5-1 with TRBJ1-1; D call uncertain. Deletions cut 2 bases from V and 0 bases from J, with 8 bases between. The germline gives CDR1 SGHRS, CDR2 YFSETQ. This CDR3 has 14 amino acids. In DNA, the CDR3 is TGCGCCAGCAGCTTCGCAGATATGAACACTGAAGCTTTCTTT. This codes for CASSFADMNTEAFF.

This clone has only a few counts. The chain joins TRBV15 to TRBJ1-4; a weak D match, TRBD1 (6 bases). From germline, CDR1 is LNHNV and CDR2 YYDKDF (reference sequence). The length of the CDR3 is 12 residues. V was shortened by 2 bases and J by 12 bases, with 10 bases between the two germline ends. This CDR3 reads CATSRLEGELFF. DNA for the CDR3: TGTGCCACCAGCAGACTTGAGGGGGAACTGTTTTTT.

In its sample, this clone was seen many times. The chain links TRBV28 to TRBJ2-3, with 10 bases lining up with TRBD2. Germline V CDR1 and CDR2: MDHEN, SYDVKM. With V trimmed by 8 bases and J by 4 bases, 9 bases remained unmatched. The CDR3 spans 15 residues. The CDR3 here is CASSLAGAGADTQYF. DNA of the CDR3: TGTGCCAGCTCCCTAGCGGGGGCTGGAGCAGATACGCAGTATTTT. The whole variable domain, remainder taken from reference TRBV28 and TRBJ2-3, is DVKVTQSSRYLVKRTGEKVFLECVQDMDHENMFWYRQDPGLGLRLIYFSYDVKMKEKGDIPEGYSVSREKKERFSLILESASTNQTSMYLCASSLAGAGADTQYFGPGTRLTVL.

This chain connects TRBV7-3 to TRBJ2-1; 8 bases fit TRBD2. The CDR3 runs to 16 residues. J gave up 0 bases and V 6 bases, and 7 bases lay outside the gene matches. Germline V lookup: CDR1 SGHTA, CDR2 FQGTGA. DNA of the CDR3: TGTGCCAGCAGGGCCACCGGGACTAGCTCCTACAATGAGCAGTTCTTC. Translated, it gives CASRATGTSSYNEQFF.

The chain is built from TRBV6-5 and TRBJ1-1; no definite D call. Germline V gives CDR1 MNHEY, CDR2 SVGAGI. This CDR3 has 13 amino acids. V was clipped by 8 bases and J by 1 base, with 11 bases between them. The CDR3 coding sequence is TGTGCCAGCGCGCGGGTAAAGAACACTGAAGCTTTCTTT. Its translation: CASARVKNTEAFF.

There are many counts of this clone. This chain uses TRBV19 with TRBJ1-2; D gene unclear. V was shortened by 5 bases and J by 3 bases, with 16 bases between the two germline ends. The germline V gene encodes CDR1 LNHDA and CDR2 SQIVND (reference sequence). CDR3 length equals 15 residues. The CDR3 region has the DNA TGTGCCAGTAGTGTAGGACCGGGATCCTACTATGGCTACACCTTC. It encodes CASSVGPGSYYGYTF.

The V call is TRBV7-9, the J call TRBJ2-3; D is tentatively TRBD1 or TRBD2 (5 bases each). Germline V gene sequence: CDR1 SEHNR, CDR2 FQNEAQ (reference sequence). The CDR3 extends over 14 amino acids. Trimming shortened V by 5 bases and J by 4 bases, and 13 bases separated the two germline ends. The CDR3 coding sequence is TGTGCCAGCAGCCCCTCCCGGGGCGCAGATACGCAGTATTTT. It encodes CASSPSRGADTQYF.

On this clone: The same CDR3 can be traced to other DNA sequences in this sample. J is TRBJ2-1 and V is TRBV7-3; no clear D gene. V dropped 5 bases and J dropped 0 bases, with 5 bases sitting between them. The CDR3 loop spans 13 amino acids. Germline V lookup: CDR1 SGHTA, CDR2 FQGTGA. The CDR3 region is CASSPSSYNEQFF. CDR3 nucleotide sequence: TGTGCCAGCAGCCCCTCCTCCTACAATGAGCAGTTCTTC.

V gene TRBV30 combines with J gene TRBJ1-1; no clear D gene. CDR1 is GTSNPN, CDR2 SVGIG, per germline (reference sequence). The CDR3 totals 13 residues. V lost 0 bases to trimming and J lost 5 bases, with 10 bases between them. The CDR3 protein is CAWSVRADTEAFF. The CDR3 DNA reads TGTGCCTGGAGTGTACGGGCGGATACTGAAGCTTTCTTT.

This clone was counted between two and nine times. The identical CDR3 is also encoded by other nucleotide sequences in the sample. The rearrangement uses TRBV7-2 and TRBJ2-3; 7 bases match TRBD1. V lost 5 bases to trimming and J lost 1 base; unmatched junction nucleotides: 3. CDR3 size: 14 residues. The V gene's germline CDR1 is SGHTA and CDR2 FQGNSA. In DNA, the CDR3 is TGTGCCAGCAGCCCTGGACAGGGCACAGATACGCAGTATTTT. This translates into CASSPGQGTDTQYF.

As to this clone: One junction end disagrees with the germline gene, perhaps due to a read error. The rearrangement joins TRBV16 to TRBJ2-7; D not resolved. The CDR3 consists of 14 residues. The V gene's germline CDR1 is KGHSY and CDR2 FQNENV. The CDR3 nucleotides read TGTGCCAGCAGCGAATCGGCGAGCTCCTACGAGCAGTACTTC. This gives the protein CASSESASSYEQYF.

This clone was detected only a few times. The chain recombines TRBV2 with TRBJ1-2, with D possibly being TRBD1 (5 bases). This CDR3 has 13 amino acids. Trimming left V 3 bases short and J 6 bases short, with 11 bases between. In germline, CDR1 is SNHLY, CDR2 FYNNEI. The CDR3 coding sequence is TGTGCCAGCAGTGAGGGACGTGCTGATGGCTACACCTTC. This translates into CASSEGRADGYTF.

This clone rates as medium-sized. The chain employs TRBV7-2 and TRBJ2-1; 7 bases fit TRBD2. V was clipped by 1 base and J by 15 bases; unmatched bases: 6. The germline gives CDR1 SGHTA, CDR2 FQGNSA. The CDR3 extends over 12 amino acids. The CDR3 DNA reads TGTGCCAGCAGCTTAGTCCGGGAGGCCCGGTTCTTC. Encoded protein: CASSLVREARFF.

This clone was counted ten times or more. The chain carries TRBV7-2 and TRBJ2-7; 9 nucleotides line up with TRBD2. This CDR3 has 15 amino acids. Per the germline V gene, CDR1 is SGHTA and CDR2 is FQGNSA. With V trimmed by 5 bases and J by 6 bases, 11 bases remained unmatched. In DNA form, the CDR3 reads TGTGCCAGCAGCCCGCCTGGAGCGGGGGGAAGCGAGCAGTACTTC. Protein sequence: CASSPPGAGGSEQYF. Combining the CDR3 with reference TRBV7-2 and TRBJ2-7 gives the whole variable domain GAGVSQSPSNKVTEKGKDVELRCDPISGHTALYWYRQSLGQGLEFLIYFQGNSAPDKSGLPSDRFSAERTGGSVSTLTIQRTQQEDSAVYLCASSPPGAGGSEQYFGPGTRLTVT.

The table lists this clone with a few counts. The chain is built from TRBV25-1 and TRBJ1-2; D ambiguous. V was trimmed by 5 bases and J by 2 bases, leaving 3 bases between them. The germline gives CDR1 MGHDK, CDR2 SYGVNS. The CDR3 extends over 11 amino acids. The CDR3, as DNA: TGTGCCAGCAGTTCCAACTATGGCTACACCTTC. This translates into CASSSNYGYTF.

The CDR3 coding sequence is TGTGCCTGGAGTTTAGGGGGGATTCCCTACGAGCAGTACTTC. Protein product: CAWSLGGIPYEQYF. The chain has TRBV30 and TRBJ2-7; D is tentatively TRBD1 or TRBD2 (6 bases each). The CDR3 loop spans 14 amino acids. Deletions cut 2 bases from V and 2 bases from J, with 13 bases between. Germline CDR1 and CDR2: GTSNPN and SVGIG (reference sequence).

The chain carries TRBV6-6 and TRBJ1-2, with 7 bases identical to TRBD1. The CDR3 is made up of 14 amino acids. Germline V gene data show CDR1 as MNHNY and CDR2 as SVGAGI (reference sequence). The V and J ends lost 8 bases and 1 base, in that order; junction bases with no gene match: 7. The CDR3 spells CASGNTGVNYGYTF. The DNA of the CDR3 is TGTGCCAGCGGGAACACAGGGGTTAACTATGGCTACACCTTC.